Listed here are 27 T cell receptor beta chains from one sample, sequenced in a study of shared T cell receptors in the human thymus. Profiled with immunoSEQ multiplex PCR; TCRdb holds only in-frame clones, not every one. This table holds 550,000 to 800,000 clones, around 85% found once. This sample was also put to use in a study of human thymus T cells.

The sample taken for sequencing was thymocytes. These TCRs come from a girl less than two years old with a congenital heart defect.

The gene calls are TRBV4-3 and TRBJ1-2, with D tentatively TRBD1 (5 bases). This CDR3 region has 14 residues. Germline V gene lookup returns CDR1 LGHNA and CDR2 YSLEER. V lost 2 bases to trimming and J lost 7 bases, with 14 bases between them. The CDR3 bases are TGCGCCAGCAGCCAATCCCTCAGGGTAGGTGGCTACACCTTC. Its protein product is CASSQSLRVGGYTF.

This clone occurred a few times. This chain links TRBV5-4 with TRBJ2-1, with D possibly being TRBD1 (6 bases). Trimming removed 4 bases from V and 5 bases from J, with 16 bases in between. Looked up from germline, CDR1 is SGHNT and CDR2 is YYREEE (reference sequence). The CDR3 is 15 amino acids. The CDR3 region is CASSVPGTPHNEQFF. As DNA, the CDR3 is TGTGCCAGCAGCGTCCCCGGGACACCCCACAATGAGCAGTTCTTC.

This chain joins TRBV20-1 and TRBJ1-2; no reliable D call. V gave up 3 bases and J gave up 8 bases, with 10 bases separating them. CDR3 length: 11 amino acids. The V gene's germline CDR1 is DFQATT and CDR2 SNEGSKA (reference sequence). CDR3 sequence: CSASGRKGYTF. CDR3 DNA sequence: TGCAGTGCTAGTGGGAGGAAGGGCTACACCTTC.

The CDR3 region has the DNA TGTGCCAGCAGTAGGACAGGGCTGAACACTGAAGCTTTCTTT. Protein sequence: CASSRTGLNTEAFF. V usage is TRBV25-1 and J usage is TRBJ1-1; TRBD1 agrees at 8 bases. CDR1 and CDR2 (germline): MGHDK, SYGVNS. CDR3 size: 14 residues. J gave up 0 bases and V 5 bases, and 2 bases lay outside the gene matches.

This clone was seen just once. The rearrangement uses TRBV29-1 and TRBJ1-2; possible D gene TRBD1, 6 bases. Germline lookup yields CDR1 SQVTM and CDR2 ANQGSEA. The CDR3 contains 16 residues. The V end was cut by 1 base, the J end by 6 bases, with 21 bases between. CDR3 nucleotides: TGCAGCGTTGAAGTCCCAGGGACAATCTCCCGGGATGGCTACACCTTC. Its translation is CSVEVPGTISRDGYTF.

V is TRBV6-1 and J is TRBJ1-2; a possible D gene is TRBD1 (6 bases). Trimming stripped 1 base from V and 4 bases from J, with 22 bases between. CDR3 size: 18 residues. The germline V gene encodes CDR1 MNHNS and CDR2 SASEGT. As DNA, the CDR3 is TGTGCCAGCAGTGAAGTACCCGGTAACAGGGCCCCCTTCTATGGCTACACCTTC. Amino acids: CASSEVPGNRAPFYGYTF.

The chain uses TRBV5-5 and TRBJ2-2; 9 positions match TRBD1. Germline loops: CDR1 SGHKS, CDR2 YYEKEE (reference sequence). The CDR3 sequence is 18 residues long. V shed 6 bases, J shed 1 base, and the junction held 13 bases outside the gene matches. CDR3 nucleotide sequence: TGTGCCAGCAACCCCCGGGTAGGGACAGGGATGAACACCGGGGAGCTGTTTTTT. Translated, it gives CASNPRVGTGMNTGELFF.

The rearrangement joins TRBV7-8 to TRBJ1-5, with D unresolved. The ends were cut back, 4 bases at V and 2 bases at J, with 12 bases in the middle. The germline V gene encodes CDR1 SGHVS and CDR2 FQNEAQ. This CDR3 spans 15 amino acids. The CDR3 loop is CASSSIISGNQPQHF. The CDR3 nucleotides read TGTGCCAGCAGCTCCATAATTAGTGGCAATCAGCCCCAGCATTTT.

The chain employs TRBV14 and TRBJ1-3; TRBD1 might be the D (6 bases). Germline CDR1 reads SGHDN; CDR2 reads FVKESK. This CDR3 contains 18 residues. Trimming took off 0 bases at V and 0 bases at J, with 15 bases between the two ends. CDR3 nucleotide sequence: TGTGCCAGCAGCCAAGAAGTAGACAGGACCCTCTCTGGAAACACCATATATTTT. It yields the protein CASSQEVDRTLSGNTIYF.

This clone was seen just once. The chain couples TRBV7-6 to TRBJ2-1; TRBD2 aligns across 13 bases. The J segment lost 8 bases and the V segment lost 3 bases, leaving 10 bases of the junction unmatched. CDR3 length: 17 residues. Germline V gene lookup returns CDR1 SGHVS and CDR2 FNYEAQ. This CDR3 reads CASSFWVTSGGPDEQFF. The DNA of the CDR3 is TGTGCCAGCAGCTTCTGGGTGACTAGCGGGGGGCCGGATGAGCAGTTCTTC.

This clone was counted a few times. The V and J genes are TRBV5-4 and TRBJ1-2; the D gene is possibly TRBD1 (6 bases). The CDR3 totals 15 residues. Deletions cut 1 base from V and 5 bases from J, with 15 bases between. Looked up from germline, CDR1 is SGHNT and CDR2 is YYREEE (reference sequence). The DNA of the CDR3 is TGTGCCAGCAGCTTGAAAAGAGGACAGACTTATGGCTACACCTTC. Protein sequence: CASSLKRGQTYGYTF.

CDR3 nucleotides: TGTGCCAGCAGCGGGGGTACAGATACGCAGTATTTT. As protein: CASSGGTDTQYF. This rearrangement joins TRBV6-5 to TRBJ2-3; D is possibly TRBD2 (6 bases). Germline V CDR1 and CDR2: MNHEY, SVGAGI. The V and J ends lost 6 bases and 3 bases respectively, with 7 bases between them. The length of the CDR3 is 12 residues.

The chain is built from TRBV7-2 and TRBJ2-7, with TRBD2 matching over 9 bases. The CDR3 has 18 residues. V lost 2 bases, J lost 0 bases, and 11 bases stayed unmatched. The germline V gene encodes CDR1 SGHTA and CDR2 FQGNSA. The CDR3 spells CASSLIGLAGRSSYEQYF. The CDR3 nucleotides are TGTGCCAGCAGCTTAATAGGTCTAGCGGGGAGGAGCTCCTACGAGCAGTACTTC.

This clone was picked up a small number of times. This chain joins TRBV7-9 and TRBJ1-2, with a possible D match to TRBD1 (6 bases). Germline CDR1 SEHNR, CDR2 FQNEAQ (reference sequence). This CDR3 has 14 residues. Trimming removed 6 bases from V and 4 bases from J, with 15 bases in between. This CDR3 is CASRREGEVYGYTF. DNA of the CDR3: TGTGCCAGCAGAAGGGAGGGGGAGGTCTATGGCTACACCTTC.

V and J are TRBV6-5 and TRBJ1-2, with D possibly matching TRBD1 (6 bases). CDR3 length: 16 amino acids. Trimming stripped 2 bases from V and 2 bases from J, with 15 bases between. Germline-derived CDR1 and CDR2 are MNHEY and SVGAGI. CDR3 DNA sequence: TGTGCCAGCAGTTACCCCCGACAGGAGCCCAACTATGGCTACACCTTC. Protein product: CASSYPRQEPNYGYTF.

The chain combines TRBV27 with TRBJ2-7, with D possibly being TRBD2 (5 bases). Trimming pared 6 bases from V and 2 bases from J, leaving 11 bases between. This CDR3 is built from 13 residues. Germline V gene lookup returns CDR1 MNHEY and CDR2 SMNVEV (reference sequence). The CDR3 here is CASSPDYTYEQYF. The CDR3 DNA reads as TGTGCCAGCAGCCCAGACTATACCTACGAGCAGTACTTC.

The chain joins TRBV30 to TRBJ1-2; D perhaps matches TRBD1 (5 bases). The CDR3 totals 14 residues. The V end lost 0 bases, the J end lost 8 bases, and 16 bases lay between the germline ends. Germline V gives CDR1 GTSNPN, CDR2 SVGIG (reference sequence). The CDR3 DNA is TGTGCCTGGAGTGTATTGCGGGGGGGTGGGGGCTACACCTTC. It translates to CAWSVLRGGGGYTF.

V gene TRBV15 combines with J gene TRBJ2-1; unclear D gene. The V gene lost 0 bases and the J gene lost 3 bases, with 21 bases spanning the gap. The CDR3 has 19 residues. Per the germline V gene, CDR1 is LNHNV and CDR2 is YYDKDF (reference sequence). The CDR3 here is CATSREGLIAPKVYNEQFF. The CDR3 region has the DNA TGTGCCACCAGCAGAGAGGGTCTAATAGCCCCAAAGGTCTACAATGAGCAGTTCTTC.

V and J are TRBV19 and TRBJ2-7; TRBD1 matches 8 bases. Trimming removed 5 bases from V and 2 bases from J; junction bases left unmatched: 14. Looked up from germline, CDR1 is LNHDA and CDR2 is SQIVND (reference sequence). The CDR3 has 17 amino acids. Here the CDR3 reads CASSSIVQGDSTYEQYF. In DNA, the CDR3 is TGTGCCAGTAGTTCCATAGTACAGGGGGATTCTACCTACGAGCAGTACTTC.

The chain links TRBV5-6 to TRBJ1-2; 7 positions agree with TRBD1. J lost 8 bases, V lost 3 bases, and 13 bases had no gene match. The CDR3 consists of 15 residues. From germline, CDR1 is SGHDT and CDR2 YYEEEE. The CDR3 sequence is CASSSLRDSPAGYTF. Written as DNA, the CDR3 is TGTGCCAGCAGCTCCCTGAGGGACAGCCCTGCCGGCTACACCTTC.

The V gene is TRBV7-3, the J gene TRBJ2-1, with D maybe TRBD2 (7 bases). The V end lost 5 bases, the J end lost 0 bases, and 17 bases lay between the germline ends. Germline loops: CDR1 SGHTA, CDR2 FQGTGA. CDR3 length equals 17 residues. The CDR3 DNA sequence: TGTGCCAGCAGCCCCTGGGCGGGGGCGTACTCCTACAATGAGCAGTTCTTC. Its translation: CASSPWAGAYSYNEQFF. Full variable domain (rest looked up from reference TRBV7-3 and TRBJ2-1): GAGVSQTPSNKVTEKGKYVELRCDPISGHTALYWYRQSLGQGPEFLIYFQGTGAADDSGLPNDRFFAVRPEGSVSTLKIQRTERGDSAVYLCASSPWAGAYSYNEQFFGPGTRLTVL.

This chain connects TRBV28 to TRBJ1-4, with 7 bases identical to TRBD1. CDR3 length: 14 residues. V lost 6 bases to trimming and J lost 8 bases; unmatched junction nucleotides: 9. Per the germline V gene, CDR1 is MDHEN and CDR2 is SYDVKM. The CDR3 bases are TGTGCCAGCAGCCTCAAGGGGGCCGAGGAAAAACTGTTTTTT. This codes for CASSLKGAEEKLFF.

The genes are TRBV28 and TRBJ1-5; D gene ambiguous. With 6 bases removed from V and 4 bases from J, the gap between germline ends came to 13 bases. CDR1 is MDHEN, CDR2 SYDVKM, per germline. The CDR3 has 14 residues. The CDR3, as DNA: TGTGCCAGCAGCCAAAGGTGGGCTAATCAGCCCCAGCATTTT. Translation: CASSQRWANQPQHF.

This chain joins TRBV6-1 and TRBJ2-2, with TRBD1 as a possible D gene (5 bases). The CDR3 spans 21 residues. Trimming took off 1 base at V and 0 bases at J, with 24 bases between the two ends. In germline, CDR1 is MNHNS, CDR2 SASEGT. The CDR3 DNA follows: TGTGCCAGCAGTGAAGTGGTCAGCAGGGTGTTCCGAAATCCGAACACCGGGGAGCTGTTTTTT. Its protein product is CASSEVVSRVFRNPNTGELFF.

This clone was seen once. The V gene is TRBV27, the J gene TRBJ1-2; TRBD1 aligns across 7 bases. Looked up from germline, CDR1 is MNHEY and CDR2 is SMNVEV (reference sequence). This CDR3 is 18 amino acids long. The trim removed 6 bases at V and 4 bases at J, leaving 20 bases unmatched. The CDR3 spells CASREHNRGNKTIYGYTF. The CDR3 region has the DNA TGTGCCAGCAGGGAACATAACAGGGGTAACAAAACCATCTATGGCTACACCTTC.

This clone was found a few times. The J gene is TRBJ1-5, the V gene TRBV28; 9 bases are a match to TRBD1. CDR3 length: 16 residues. After removal of 4 bases from V and 0 bases from J, the junction contained 4 bases not matched to a gene. CDR1 is MDHEN, CDR2 SYDVKM, per germline. The CDR3 spells CASSSRDRDSNQPQHF. In nucleotides, the CDR3 is TGTGCCAGCAGTTCCCGGGACAGGGATAGCAATCAGCCCCAGCATTTT.

The J gene is TRBJ1-3, the V gene TRBV7-6; 9 bases match TRBD1. The CDR3 covers 20 residues. Trimming cost V 5 bases and J 2 bases; bases outside gene matches: 19. Germline V lookup: CDR1 SGHVS, CDR2 FNYEAQ. DNA for the CDR3: TGTGCCAGCAGCCGTATCAGCCCCCGGGACAGGGAGAAAACTGGAAACACCATATATTTT. Protein: CASSRISPRDREKTGNTIYF.